This T cell receptor beta chain is from a study of cytomegalovirus exposure and HLA in healthy donors. A multiplex PCR was run with 60 Vbeta primers and 13 Jbeta primers. Repertoires were generated with immunoSEQ multiplex PCR, while TCRdb's copy carries only in-frame clones and drops some. The table records 120,000 to 150,000 clones, around 70% of them present only once. Trimming cost V 0 bases and J 5 bases, with 10 bases left between them. Germline-derived CDR1 and CDR2 are KGHSH and LQKENI. The CDR3 is 14 amino acids. The sample taken for sequencing was PBMCs. This chain uses TRBV18 with TRBJ1-2; D not certain. This receptor was taken from a woman aged 25 to 39 in good health and CMV-seronegative. CDR3 nucleotides: TGTGCCAGCTCACCACCGGAGGGTTTGTATGGCTACACCTTC. This translates into CASSPPEGLYGYTF.